This T cell receptor beta chain came from a study of neoadjuvant nivolumab and ipilimumab in lung cancer. Study results and caveats: Pathologic regression was not significantly tied to TCR clonality. Resected tumors had greater TCR richness and clonality than uninvolved lung.

About this clone itself: Its antigen is still unknown.

Germline-derived CDR1 and CDR2 are KGHSH and LQKENI. CDR3 length: 14 residues. The V end lost 3 bases, the J end lost 1 base, and 9 bases lay between the germline ends. The table came from immunoSEQ multiplex PCR; TCRdb's copy has only in-frame clones and leaves some out. Among fewer than 25,000 clones listed, approximately 86% were seen once. This clonotype was sampled from an adult with non-small cell lung cancer. The rearrangement uses TRBV18 and TRBJ1-1; no clear D gene. This sample comprised peripheral blood, obtained before neoadjuvant nivolumab, alone or with ipilimumab. The CDR3, as DNA: TGTGCCAGCTCACCTACGTACAGGAACACTGAAGCTTTCTTT. This codes for CASSPTYRNTEAFF.